Each of the 26 T cell receptor beta chains below was sequenced from the same sample in a study of blood T cells in healthy people across ages. A J-beta primer mix and a sample-barcoded 5' primer were used in a second PCR of roughly 6 to 12 cycles. TCRdb independently ran MiXCR on the 5' RACE reads; one entry per CDR3 protein. The sample yields 1.5 million to 1.8 million distinct CDR3 sequences, approximately 43% seen once. Sequencing was carried out using blood. The origin of the receptors is a woman aged 18-35 years in good health.

The V gene is TRBV7-6, the J gene TRBJ2-7; D might be TRBD2 (5 bases). The CDR3 length is 17 residues. V lost 2 bases, J lost 7 bases, and 24 bases lay in between. Germline V gene data show CDR1 as SGHVS and CDR2 as FNYEAQ. CDR3 loop: CASSLMGSYDYYNEQYF. For the CDR3, the DNA is TGTGCCAGCAGCTTAATGGGTTCTTATGACTACTACAATGAGCAGTACTTC. Looking up the rest from reference TRBV7-6 and TRBJ2-7 gives the full variable domain: GAGVSQSPRYKVTKRGQDVALRCDPISGHVSLYWYRQALGQGPEFLTYFNYEAQQDKSGLPNDRFSAERPEGSISTLTIQRTEQRDSAMYRCASSLMGSYDYYNEQYFGPGTRLTVT.

This clonotype was picked up one time. This sequence joins TRBV5-5 and TRBJ1-2, with 9 nucleotides matching TRBD1. This CDR3 contains 13 residues. V lost 4 bases and J lost 6; bases outside the gene matches: 4. CDR1 SGHKS and CDR2 YYEKEE come from the germline V gene (reference sequence). In DNA, the CDR3 is TGTGCCAGCAGCAGGACAGGGGACCATGGCTACACCTTC. Encoded protein: CASSRTGDHGYTF.

As for this clonotype: A much larger clone is a single base away; this may be a read error. The chain joins TRBV29-1 to TRBJ2-1; D is unresolved. CDR1 and CDR2 from the germline V gene are SQVTM and ANQGSEA. This CDR3 has 12 amino acids. CDR3 in DNA: TGCATCGTTGAAATTAGGGTCAATGAGCAGTTCTTC. Protein product: CIVEIRVNEQFF.

This chain uses TRBV3-1 with TRBJ1-5; D is ambiguous. The CDR3 runs 13 residues. Germline loops: CDR1 LGHDT, CDR2 YNNKEL (reference sequence). V dropped 0 bases and J dropped 6 bases, with 6 bases sitting between them. The CDR3 sequence is CASSQDKGQPQHF. CDR3 sequence (DNA): TGTGCCAGCAGCCAAGATAAGGGTCAGCCCCAGCATTTT.

This clonotype was counted a few times. J is TRBJ1-5 and V is TRBV21-1; the tabulated D call, TRBD1, remains unverified against the DNA. TRBV21-1 is a pseudogene segment. The CDR3 covers 15 residues. The CDR3 nucleotides are TGTGCCAGCAGCACGGAGGGACAGGGGAAACAGCCCCAGCATTTT. It is translated as CASSTEGQGKQPQHF.

The chain carries TRBV6-5 and TRBJ1-1; TRBD1 is a possible D gene (6 bases). Trimming removed 0 bases from V and 5 bases from J, with 10 bases in between. Germline V lookup: CDR1 MNHEY, CDR2 SVGAGI. There are 14 residues in the CDR3. The CDR3 spells CASSYSRRGTEAFF. DNA of the CDR3: TGTGCCAGCAGTTACTCGAGGAGGGGGACTGAAGCTTTCTTT.

This chain uses TRBV7-2 with TRBJ1-6; D not resolved. Germline V gene sequence: CDR1 SGHTA, CDR2 FQGNSA. V lost 1 base, J lost 0 bases, and 13 bases lay in between. The CDR3 totals 18 residues. The CDR3 region has the DNA TGTGCCAGCAGCTTAGGGGTCTGGAAGAGCTCCTATAATTCACCCCTCCACTTT. Translating it yields CASSLGVWKSSYNSPLHF.

The CDR3 DNA is TGCGCCAGCAGCCCCCCCAACTCCGGAGAGACCCAGTTCTTC. Amino acid sequence: CASSPPNSGETQFF. The V call is TRBV4-1, the J call TRBJ2-1; D uncertain. V was trimmed by 4 bases and J by 13 bases, leaving 20 bases between them. This CDR3 comprises 14 residues. Looked up from germline, CDR1 is MGHRA and CDR2 is YSYEKL.

The rearrangement joins TRBV6-1 to TRBJ1-5, with TRBD1 matching 10 bases. CDR1 and CDR2 from the germline V gene are MNHNS and SASEGT. CDR3 size: 18 residues. V shed 6 bases and J 0 bases; nucleotides not matched to a gene: 11. CDR3 residues: CASRDTGTGAYSNQPQHF. The DNA of the CDR3 is TGTGCCAGCAGGGATACCGGGACAGGGGCATATAGCAATCAGCCCCAGCATTTT.

The CDR3 DNA sequence: TGTGCCAGCAGTTTGGAGCAAAAACTGTTTTTT. It encodes CASSLEQKLFF. V is TRBV12-3 or TRBV12-4 and J is TRBJ1-4; D unresolved. V lost 3 bases to trimming and J lost 9 bases, with 5 bases between them. CDR3 length equals 11 residues.

The CDR3 DNA reads TGCGCCAGCAGCCAAGGGCCAGGGCCTCCCACAGATACGCAGTATTTT. Residues: CASSQGPGPPTDTQYF. V usage is TRBV4-1 and J usage is TRBJ2-3, with a tentative D call TRBD1 (5 bases). The length of the CDR3 is 16 residues. The V end lost 1 base, the J end lost 2 bases, and 13 bases lay between the germline ends. Per the germline V gene, CDR1 is MGHRA and CDR2 is YSYEKL.

The rearrangement uses TRBV27 and TRBJ2-2; 9 positions agree with TRBD2. The germline V gene encodes CDR1 MNHEY and CDR2 SMNVEV (reference sequence). The V segment lost 7 bases and the J segment 2 bases; nucleotides outside the gene matches: 5. The CDR3 spans 15 residues. The CDR3 here is CASKWGLANTGELFF. DNA of the CDR3: TGTGCCAGCAAGTGGGGACTAGCAAACACCGGGGAGCTGTTTTTT.

J is TRBJ2-4 and V is TRBV12-3 or TRBV12-4, with a weak D call TRBD2 (5 bases). Near its end, the DNA agrees better with TRBJ2-7, so the J call may be wrong. This CDR3 contains 12 residues. CDR3 nucleotides: TGTGCCAGCAGTACTAGGAACGACGAGCAGTACTTC. Amino acids: CASSTRNDEQYF.

This clonotype was observed a handful of times. The chain uses TRBV12-3 or TRBV12-4 and TRBJ2-3; D is perhaps TRBD1 (6 bases). The CDR3 is 17 amino acids. V lost 6 bases and J lost 4, with 23 bases in between. The CDR3 nucleotides read TGTGCCAGCAGACCCCTGGGGGCAAGGATTAGCGCAGATACGCAGTATTTT. Translated: CASRPLGARISADTQYF.

Only a few counts were recorded for this clonotype. The chain combines TRBV6-6 with TRBJ2-3; TRBD2 aligns across 13 bases. J lost 0 bases, V lost 0 bases, and 3 bases had no gene match. The CDR3 is made up of 18 amino acids. Germline V CDR1 and CDR2: MNHNY, SVGAGI (reference sequence). In DNA form, the CDR3 reads TGTGCCAGCAGTTACTCGGGACTAGCGGGGACTAGCACAGATACGCAGTATTTT. The encoded protein is CASSYSGLAGTSTDTQYF.

In this sample, this clonotype turned up a few times. The J gene is TRBJ1-6, the V gene TRBV27, with D uncertain. The V end lost 4 bases, the J end lost 5 bases, and 15 bases lay between the germline ends. The CDR3 loop spans 16 amino acids. The V gene's germline CDR1 is MNHEY and CDR2 SMNVEV (reference sequence). CDR3 amino acids: CASSSGIEFNNSPLHF. The CDR3 DNA sequence: TGTGCCAGCAGTTCGGGGATAGAATTCAATAATTCACCCCTCCACTTT.

V and J are TRBV6-2 or TRBV6-3 and TRBJ2-5; unclear D gene. TRBJ2-7 explains the end of the DNA better; the J call may be wrong. Looked up from germline, CDR1 is MNHEY and CDR2 is SVGEGT. The CDR3 runs to 12 residues. The CDR3, as DNA: TGTGCCAGCAGTTACCCCCAGGACGAGCAGTACTTC. Its translation is CASSYPQDEQYF.

Comments on this clonotype: One end of the junction is discordant with germline, which a read error may explain. This rearrangement joins TRBV4-3 to TRBJ1-2; D gene ambiguous. This CDR3 spans 14 amino acids. Germline CDR1 and CDR2: LGHNA and YSLEER. The CDR3, as DNA: TGCGCCAGCAGCTTAACACAGTTACCCTATGACTACACCTTC. Its protein is CASSLTQLPYDYTF.

The CDR3 DNA reads as TGTGCCAGCAGCTTACGGAACGCGGGTTCACACACTGAAGCTTTCTTT. Its translation: CASSLRNAGSHTEAFF. The V gene is TRBV7-9, the J gene TRBJ1-1; no clear D gene. V lost 2 bases, J lost 3 bases, and 16 bases lay in between. The CDR3 totals 16 residues. Germline loops: CDR1 SEHNR, CDR2 FQNEAQ (reference sequence).

V and J are TRBV3-1 and TRBJ1-1; 11 bases line up with TRBD1. V shed 0 bases and J 1 base; nucleotides not matched to a gene: 7. Germline loops: CDR1 LGHDT, CDR2 YNNKEL (reference sequence). The CDR3 loop spans 18 amino acids. Here the CDR3 DNA reads TGTGCCAGCAGCCAAGAGGACAGGGGGCTCGGATGGAACACTGAAGCTTTCTTT. As protein: CASSQEDRGLGWNTEAFF.

This clonotype was counted a few times. The V and J genes are TRBV7-2 and TRBJ1-1, with a weak D call TRBD1 (5 bases). This CDR3 contains 17 residues. The V and J ends lost 1 base and 1 base respectively, with 16 bases between them. Germline V CDR1 and CDR2: SGHTA, FQGNSA. CDR3 residues: CASSLELDIWWNTEAFF. In nucleotides, the CDR3 is TGTGCCAGCAGCTTAGAGCTGGACATATGGTGGAACACTGAAGCTTTCTTT.

This clonotype has a single count. J is TRBJ2-1 and V is TRBV2; 14 bases agree with TRBD2. Germline lookup yields CDR1 SNHLY and CDR2 FYNNEI. Trimming took 4 bases from V and 10 from J; bases not matched to a gene: 9. The CDR3 has 16 residues. The CDR3 nucleotides read TGTGCCAGCAGTGGGACTAGCGGGAGGTTATCGGGAGAGCAGTTCTTC. Its protein product is CASSGTSGRLSGEQFF.

This chain uses TRBV18 with TRBJ1-2, with D unresolved. From germline, CDR1 is KGHSH and CDR2 LQKENI. Trimming removed 6 bases from V and 3 bases from J, with 8 bases in between. There are 12 residues in the CDR3. CDR3 amino acids: CASSQQYYGYTF. The CDR3 coding sequence is TGTGCCAGCTCCCAACAGTACTATGGCTACACCTTC.

The rearrangement uses TRBV7-9 and TRBJ2-6; 9 positions match TRBD1. Germline-derived CDR1 and CDR2 are SEHNR and FQNEAQ (reference sequence). Trimming at V came to 5 bases and at J to 1 base, leaving 9 bases not matched to a gene. The CDR3 length is 18 residues. As DNA, the CDR3 is TGTGCCAGCAGCCTATGGGGACAGGGTACATCTGGGGCCAACGTCCTGACTTTC. Translated, it gives CASSLWGQGTSGANVLTF.

The chain couples TRBV29-1 to TRBJ1-2; D is unresolved. The CDR3 has 12 amino acids. The germline V gene has CDR1 SQVTM and CDR2 ANQGSEA. Trimming shortened V by 4 bases and J by 8 bases, and 14 bases separated the two germline ends. The CDR3 loop is CSVALDSGGYTF. CDR3 nucleotide sequence: TGCAGCGTTGCACTTGATTCGGGCGGCTACACCTTC.

The chain employs TRBV20-1 and TRBJ1-5, with TRBD1 as a possible D gene (6 bases). The V gene's germline CDR1 is DFQATT and CDR2 SNEGSKA (reference sequence). Trimming stripped 4 bases from V and 0 bases from J, with 19 bases between. The CDR3 runs to 17 residues. In nucleotides, the CDR3 is TGCAGTGCTACAGACAGGTCTGATATTTATAGCAATCAGCCCCAGCATTTT. It codes for CSATDRSDIYSNQPQHF.